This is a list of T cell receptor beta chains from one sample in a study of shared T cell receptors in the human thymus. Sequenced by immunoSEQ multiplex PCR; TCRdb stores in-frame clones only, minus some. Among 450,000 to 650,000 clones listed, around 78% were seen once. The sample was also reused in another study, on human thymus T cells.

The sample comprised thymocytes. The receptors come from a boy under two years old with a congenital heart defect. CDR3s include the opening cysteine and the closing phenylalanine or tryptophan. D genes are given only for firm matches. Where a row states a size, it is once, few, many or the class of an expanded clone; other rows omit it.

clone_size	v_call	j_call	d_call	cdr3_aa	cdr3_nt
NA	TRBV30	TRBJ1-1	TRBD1	CALTGARRNTEAFF	TGTGCCCTAACAGGGGCGAGGAGGAACACTGAAGCTTTCTTT
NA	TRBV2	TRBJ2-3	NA	CASKGGRGAGTDTQYF	TGTGCCAGCAAAGGAGGTCGGGGAGCAGGCACAGATACGCAGTATTTT
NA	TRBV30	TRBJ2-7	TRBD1	CAWSVTRGHEQYF	TGTGCCTGGAGTGTGACCAGGGGGCACGAGCAGTACTTC
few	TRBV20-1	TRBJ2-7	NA	CSPRGREQYF	TGCAGTCCTAGAGGGCGGGAGCAGTACTTC
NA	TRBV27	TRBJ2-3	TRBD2	CASSASGLAGGPGTDTQYF	TGTGCCAGCAGTGCCTCGGGACTAGCGGGAGGGCCGGGCACAGATACGCAGTATTTT
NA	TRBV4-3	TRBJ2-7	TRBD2	CASSQVPAGRAEIHEQYF	TGCGCCAGCAGCCAAGTTCCGGCCGGGAGGGCCGAAATCCACGAGCAGTACTTC
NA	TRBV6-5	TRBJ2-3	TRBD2	CASSYGGEGTDTQYF	TGTGCCAGCAGTTACGGGGGGGAGGGCACAGATACGCAGTATTTT
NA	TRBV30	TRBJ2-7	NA	CAWSGDTFYEQYF	TGTGCCTGGAGTGGGGACACATTCTACGAGCAGTACTTC
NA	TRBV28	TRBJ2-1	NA	CASSPPAIAYNEQFF	TGTGCCAGCAGTCCCCCCGCGATTGCGTACAATGAGCAGTTCTTC
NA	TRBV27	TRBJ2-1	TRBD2	CASSFGTSGDEQFF	TGTGCCAGCAGTTTTGGGACTAGTGGAGATGAGCAGTTCTTC
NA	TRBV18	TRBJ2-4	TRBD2	CASSPHPGLAWGRNIQYF	TGTGCCAGCTCACCACACCCGGGACTAGCGTGGGGTAGGAACATTCAGTACTTC
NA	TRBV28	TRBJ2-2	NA	CASSEMWTAGMNTGELFF	TGTGCCAGCAGCGAGATGTGGACTGCGGGGATGAACACCGGGGAGCTGTTTTTT
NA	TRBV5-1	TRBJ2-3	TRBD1	CASSPDRGPHTDTQYF	TGCGCCAGCAGCCCGGACAGGGGGCCCCACACAGATACGCAGTATTTT
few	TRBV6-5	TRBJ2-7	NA	CASRTGSYEQYF	TGTGCCAGCAGGACAGGATCCTACGAGCAGTACTTC
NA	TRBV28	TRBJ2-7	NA	CASSFGSPDIYEQYF	TGTGCCAGCAGTTTCGGGAGCCCGGATATTTACGAGCAGTACTTC
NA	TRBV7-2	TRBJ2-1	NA	CASIPRTTYNEQFF	TGTGCCAGCATACCTAGGACTACATACAATGAGCAGTTCTTC
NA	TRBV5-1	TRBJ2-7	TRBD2	CASSLSAGGSSYEQYF	TGCGCCAGCAGCTTGTCAGCGGGAGGGAGCTCCTACGAGCAGTACTTC